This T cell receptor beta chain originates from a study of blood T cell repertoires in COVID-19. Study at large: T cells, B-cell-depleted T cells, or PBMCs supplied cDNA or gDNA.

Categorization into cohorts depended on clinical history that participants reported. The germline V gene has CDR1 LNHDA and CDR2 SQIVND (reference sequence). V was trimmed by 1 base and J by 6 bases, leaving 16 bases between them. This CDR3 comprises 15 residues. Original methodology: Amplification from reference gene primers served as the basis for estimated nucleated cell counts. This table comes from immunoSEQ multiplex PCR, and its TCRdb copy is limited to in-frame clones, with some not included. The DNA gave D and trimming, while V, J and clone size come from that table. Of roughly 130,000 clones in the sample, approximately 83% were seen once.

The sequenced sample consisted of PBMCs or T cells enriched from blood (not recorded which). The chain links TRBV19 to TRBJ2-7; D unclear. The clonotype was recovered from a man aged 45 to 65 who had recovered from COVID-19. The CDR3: CASSIVDSPASEQYF. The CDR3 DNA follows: TGTGCCAGTAGTATAGTTGATAGCCCGGCCTCCGAGCAGTACTTC.